The clone carrying this T cell receptor beta chain was seen a handful of times. Its antigen is still unknown. Genes here carry mouse names. The read comes to an end 4 residues before the CDR3 does, leaving the germline J gene to fill in the end. Reverse transcribed after extraction, RNA yielded cDNA as the sequencing template. TCRdb's table, derived via immunoSEQ multiplex PCR, lists solely in-frame clones and lacks some. The record shows over 100,000 clones for this sample, with no singletons present. This specimen belongs to a study of CD8+ T cells in alopecia areata. Study details: Donor skin was harvested from 6-12-month-old C3H/HeJ mice with spontaneous alopecia and grafted onto approximately 7-11-week-old female C3H/HeJ recipients. Findings of the study overall: Affected lesional scalp, above all in alopecia totalis/universalis, was more clonal than normal scalp. Researchers reported that TCR sharing among patients proved less clear than in mice, possibly HLA-linked.

The CDR3 extends over 15 amino acids. CDR1 and CDR2 from the germline V gene are FNHDT and SITEND (reference sequence). Trimming at V came to 6 bases and at J to 0 bases, leaving 6 bases not matched to a gene. The sequence derives from a C3H/HeJ mouse with alopecia areata. This strain's MHC haplotype is H2-k. The rearrangement links TRBV19 to TRBJ1-1; 9 nucleotides agree with TRBD1. The sample consisted of lesional skin. CDR3 bases read: TGTGCCAGCAAGACCGGGACAGGGTCAAACACA. Protein: CASKTGTGSNT. The entire CDR3 reads CASKTGTGSNTEVFF.